The 27 T cell receptor beta chains reported below all come from one sample, sequenced in a study of cytomegalovirus exposure and HLA in healthy donors. Measured with immunoSEQ multiplex PCR; TCRdb has only the in-frame clones, and not every one. The table has approximately 240,000 clones, around nine tenths seen once. The specimen sequenced was PBMCs. The receptors here all came from a young woman in good health and CMV-seronegative.

The rearrangement uses TRBV27 and TRBJ1-4; D is possibly TRBD1 (5 bases). V lost 6 bases to trimming and J lost 6 bases, with 23 bases between them. The V gene's germline CDR1 is MNHEY and CDR2 SMNVEV (reference sequence). CDR3 size: 17 residues. The DNA of the CDR3 is TGTGCCAGCAGGGCACAATTCGGAGGGCAGGGTTATGAAAAACTGTTTTTT. Its translation: CASRAQFGGQGYEKLFF.

The J gene is TRBJ2-4, the V gene TRBV6-1, with a weak D call TRBD2 (6 bases). Germline V gene lookup returns CDR1 MNHNS and CDR2 SASEGT. The CDR3 length is 13 residues. Trimming removed 0 bases at V and 10 bases at J, with 10 bases between. Written as DNA, the CDR3 is TGTGCCAGCAGTGAAGCCCTAGCGTGGATTCAGTACTTC. It codes for CASSEALAWIQYF.

The V call is TRBV7-8, the J call TRBJ2-1; 11 positions match TRBD2. Germline CDR1 and CDR2: SGHVS and FQNEAQ. Germline trimming cut 5 bases from V and 5 bases from J; bases unmatched to any gene: 8. The CDR3 spans 16 residues. In DNA form, the CDR3 reads TGTGCCAGCAGCCCACGTAGCGGGAGGGAGGACAATGAGCAGTTCTTC. This gives the protein CASSPRSGREDNEQFF.

This clone has a single count. The J gene is TRBJ1-1, the V gene TRBV2; no clear D gene. The CDR3 totals 15 residues. Germline CDR1 reads SNHLY; CDR2 reads FYNNEI. V lost 4 bases to trimming and J lost 0 bases, with 12 bases between them. The CDR3 DNA follows: TGTGCCAGCAGTGGGCGGAACGGGATGAACACTGAAGCTTTCTTT. As protein: CASSGRNGMNTEAFF.

This chain uses TRBV7-2 with TRBJ1-2; 7 bases are a match to TRBD1. The CDR3 loop spans 13 amino acids. Germline V CDR1 and CDR2: SGHTA, FQGNSA. V trimming: 5 bases; J trimming: 9 bases; junction bases outside the gene matches: 9. The CDR3 here is CASSLGTVVSYTF. In DNA form, the CDR3 reads TGTGCCAGCAGCCTCGGGACAGTGGTTAGCTACACCTTC.

V is TRBV28 and J is TRBJ1-6; perhaps TRBD1 as D (6 bases). Deletions cut 3 bases from V and 10 bases from J, with 13 bases between. In germline, CDR1 is MDHEN, CDR2 SYDVKM. The CDR3 has 14 amino acids. Written as DNA, the CDR3 is TGTGCCAGCAGTTTGGACAGATGGGACTCACCCCTCCACTTT. As protein: CASSLDRWDSPLHF.

V usage is TRBV10-3 and J usage is TRBJ2-7, with D possibly matching TRBD1 (6 bases). V lost 2 bases to trimming and J lost 2 bases, with 13 bases between them. Looked up from germline, CDR1 is ENHRY and CDR2 is SYGVKD. The CDR3 is 15 residues long. CDR3 region: CAISESRDITYEQYF. The CDR3 region has the DNA TGTGCCATCAGTGAGAGTAGGGACATAACCTACGAGCAGTACTTC.

The chain uses TRBV30 and TRBJ1-1, with D possibly matching TRBD1 (6 bases). The CDR3 covers 16 residues. Germline V gene sequence: CDR1 GTSNPN, CDR2 SVGIG (reference sequence). Trimming removed 0 bases at V and 6 bases at J, with 20 bases between. CDR3 nucleotides: TGTGCCTGGAGTGTACTTGGGGGGGCCAGCTCCTCTGAAGCTTTCTTT. Its protein product is CAWSVLGGASSSEAFF.

This chain uses TRBV7-8 with TRBJ2-7; TRBD2 matches at 7 bases. This CDR3 has 15 amino acids. The V and J ends lost 5 bases and 3 bases, in that order; junction bases with no gene match: 10. Germline assignment: CDR1 SGHVS and CDR2 FQNEAQ. CDR3 loop: CASSPRLGDYYEQYF. In DNA, the CDR3 is TGTGCCAGCAGCCCGCGACTGGGGGACTACTACGAGCAGTACTTC.

This clone was seen a few times. The V gene is TRBV6-4, the J gene TRBJ1-2; possible D gene TRBD1, 6 bases. V was cut by 5 bases and J by 4 bases, with 8 bases left in between. Germline CDR1 and CDR2: MRHNA and SNTAGT. The CDR3 has 12 residues. The CDR3 sequence is CASSPDSYGYTF. DNA of the CDR3: TGTGCCAGCAGTCCGGACAGCTATGGCTACACCTTC.

The V call is TRBV9, the J call TRBJ2-7; TRBD2 matches at 12 bases. Germline-derived CDR1 and CDR2 are SGDLS and YYNGEE. The CDR3 contains 17 residues. The trim removed 4 bases at V and 1 base at J, leaving 9 bases unmatched. CDR3 in amino acids: CASSPRGLAGGSYEQYF. The CDR3 DNA is TGTGCCAGCAGCCCCAGAGGCCTAGCGGGAGGGTCCTACGAGCAGTACTTC.

V is TRBV5-1 and J is TRBJ2-7; the D gene is possibly TRBD1 (7 bases). Trimming pared 3 bases from V and 2 bases from J, leaving 18 bases between. The CDR3 runs 16 residues. Germline lookup yields CDR1 SGHRS and CDR2 YFSETQ. The CDR3 DNA follows: TGCGCCAGCAGCTACGCCAGGGGGGAGGTAACCTACGAGCAGTACTTC. This sequence encodes CASSYARGEVTYEQYF.

The chain carries TRBV18 and TRBJ1-3; D is uncertain. V lost 8 bases, J lost 1 base, and 15 bases lay in between. The CDR3 covers 15 residues. Germline V lookup: CDR1 KGHSH, CDR2 LQKENI. CDR3 sequence: CASPKPNSSGNTIYF. The CDR3 DNA reads TGTGCCAGCCCTAAACCAAATTCTTCTGGAAACACCATATATTTT.

The chain joins TRBV6-4 to TRBJ2-3; TRBD2 matches at 8 bases. This CDR3 spans 16 amino acids. Germline CDR1 MRHNA, CDR2 SNTAGT. With 7 bases clipped from V and 1 base from J, the junction kept 10 bases outside the gene matches. The CDR3 sequence: CASIFLAGGRTDTQYF. The CDR3 DNA is TGTGCCAGCATATTCCTCGCGGGAGGCCGCACAGATACGCAGTATTTT.

The V gene is TRBV27, the J gene TRBJ1-5; the match to TRBD1 covers 10 bases. The CDR3 extends over 14 amino acids. Unmatched junction bases numbered 0, after V lost 2 bases and J lost 5 bases. Germline CDR1 MNHEY, CDR2 SMNVEV (reference sequence). The CDR3 spells CASSLGTGDQPQHF. CDR3 coding DNA: TGTGCCAGCAGTTTAGGGACAGGGGATCAGCCCCAGCATTTT.

The rearrangement joins TRBV4-1 to TRBJ2-3; TRBD2 aligns across 9 bases. The CDR3 is 17 residues long. The V and J ends lost 3 bases and 7 bases, in that order; junction bases with no gene match: 14. CDR1 and CDR2 from the germline V gene are MGHRA and YSYEKL. The CDR3 is CASSHLREGPTVNTQYF. DNA of the CDR3: TGCGCCAGCAGCCATTTGCGGGAGGGTCCTACCGTGAATACGCAGTATTTT.

The V gene is TRBV27, the J gene TRBJ1-2; 8 nucleotides match TRBD1. The CDR3 totals 14 residues. The trim removed 6 bases at V and 6 bases at J, leaving 9 bases unmatched. In germline, CDR1 is MNHEY, CDR2 SMNVEV (reference sequence). This CDR3 reads CASRGTGVLDGYTF. Written as DNA, the CDR3 is TGTGCCAGCAGGGGGACAGGAGTCCTCGATGGCTACACCTTC.

The V call is TRBV2, the J call TRBJ2-5; possibly TRBD2 for D (6 bases). Germline values: CDR1 SNHLY, CDR2 FYNNEI. The CDR3 contains 17 residues. Deletions cut 7 bases from V and 5 bases from J, with 26 bases between. The CDR3 DNA sequence: TGTGCCAGCACCGACCCGTTCAGGACGGGAGAGGGGGAGACCCAGTACTTC. Translation: CASTDPFRTGEGETQYF.

The genes are TRBV6-5 and TRBJ1-1, with D hard to call. V was pared by 2 bases and J by 0 bases, with 13 bases between. Per germline, CDR1 MNHEY and CDR2 SVGAGI. The length of the CDR3 is 16 residues. CDR3 nucleotide sequence: TGTGCCAGCAGTTACCCCCCCAGGCAGATGAACACTGAAGCTTTCTTT. This translates into CASSYPPRQMNTEAFF.

The J gene is TRBJ2-1, the V gene TRBV5-4; D remains unclear. The CDR3 is 15 amino acids. Germline V gene data show CDR1 as SGHNT and CDR2 as YYREEE (reference sequence). Trimming pared 0 bases from V and 4 bases from J, leaving 11 bases between. The CDR3 region has the DNA TGTGCCAGCAGCTTGGACCCGAGCGCGTACAATGAGCAGTTCTTC. Translation gives CASSLDPSAYNEQFF.

The CDR3 nucleotides are TGTGCCAGTAGTATACCCCGTCCGGGGAACACTGAAGCTTTCTTT. This gives the protein CASSIPRPGNTEAFF. The V and J genes are TRBV19 and TRBJ1-1; unclear D gene. V shed 2 bases and J shed 1 base, with 11 bases lying between them. The CDR3 loop spans 15 amino acids. The germline V gene has CDR1 LNHDA and CDR2 SQIVND (reference sequence).

The chain is built from TRBV9 and TRBJ1-1; 11 bases agree with TRBD1. Germline V gives CDR1 SGDLS, CDR2 YYNGEE. J gave up 3 bases and V 4 bases, and 5 bases lay outside the gene matches. CDR3 size: 15 residues. The CDR3: CASSLGTGGYTEAFF. In nucleotides, the CDR3 is TGTGCCAGCAGCCTAGGGACAGGGGGGTACACTGAAGCTTTCTTT.

CDR3 amino acids: CASSQPGQGSNYGYTF. Written as DNA, the CDR3 is TGTGCCAGCAGCCAACCGGGACAGGGATCTAACTATGGCTACACCTTC. The J gene is TRBJ1-2, the V gene TRBV11-2; TRBD1 agrees at 9 bases. CDR3 length: 16 residues. The J segment lost 0 bases and the V segment lost 5 bases, leaving 7 bases of the junction unmatched. Germline assignment: CDR1 SGHAT and CDR2 FQNNGV.

This chain joins TRBV19 and TRBJ2-3, with 8 positions matching TRBD2. From germline, CDR1 is LNHDA and CDR2 SQIVND (reference sequence). The CDR3 is 14 residues long. V lost 4 bases and J lost 6; bases outside the gene matches: 6. CDR3 region: CASSSGRLGDTQYF. CDR3 DNA sequence: TGTGCCAGTAGTAGCGGGAGGTTAGGGGATACGCAGTATTTT.

The chain employs TRBV5-1 and TRBJ2-7; maybe TRBD1 (6 bases). The CDR3 loop spans 14 amino acids. The V end lost 0 bases, the J end lost 3 bases, and 10 bases lay between the germline ends. Looked up from germline, CDR1 is SGHRS and CDR2 is YFSETQ. CDR3 nucleotide sequence: TGCGCCAGCAGCTTGGCCGGGACAATCTACGAGCAGTACTTC. Amino acids: CASSLAGTIYEQYF.

This clone was found a few times. The V and J genes are TRBV11-1 and TRBJ1-2; TRBD1 agrees at 8 bases. The J segment lost 3 bases and the V segment lost 0 bases, leaving 3 bases of the junction unmatched. CDR3 length: 15 residues. Germline CDR1 is SGHAT and CDR2 is FQDESV (reference sequence). CDR3: CASSLAEGQDYGYTF. CDR3 in DNA: TGTGCCAGCAGCTTAGCGGAGGGACAGGACTATGGCTACACCTTC.

This chain joins TRBV7-2 and TRBJ1-4, with 8 bases lining up with TRBD1. This CDR3 is 14 amino acids long. CDR1 is SGHTA and CDR2 is FQGNSA in the germline V gene. The J segment lost 6 bases and the V segment lost 4 bases, leaving 4 bases of the junction unmatched. DNA of the CDR3: TGTGCCAGCAGCTCACAGGGGGAGCATGAAAAACTGTTTTTT. It codes for CASSSQGEHEKLFF.